This T cell receptor beta chain was recovered during a study of OX40 agonist ivuxolimab in advanced cancers. This clone turned up a few times. Libraries were prepared by immunoSEQ multiplex PCR; TCRdb keeps only in-frame clonotypes and omits some of them. The profile covers 30,000 to 45,000 clones, with over 80% appearing a single time and roughly 32% taken by the ten largest. The sample consisted of CD4+ or CD8+ T cells sorted from blood, taken in a trial of the OX40 agonist ivuxolimab. This TCR was recovered from an adult with an advanced solid tumor such as melanoma, head and neck, liver or kidney cancer.

The CDR3 sequence is CASSSGPGDRTSPLHF. CDR3 bases: TGTGCCAGCTCATCCGGCCCAGGGGATCGGACCTCACCCCTCCACTTT. The chain employs TRBV18 and TRBJ1-6, with TRBD1 as a possible D gene (6 bases). The length of the CDR3 is 16 residues. Germline lookup yields CDR1 KGHSH and CDR2 LQKENI. The V and J ends lost 5 bases and 10 bases respectively, with 21 bases between them.